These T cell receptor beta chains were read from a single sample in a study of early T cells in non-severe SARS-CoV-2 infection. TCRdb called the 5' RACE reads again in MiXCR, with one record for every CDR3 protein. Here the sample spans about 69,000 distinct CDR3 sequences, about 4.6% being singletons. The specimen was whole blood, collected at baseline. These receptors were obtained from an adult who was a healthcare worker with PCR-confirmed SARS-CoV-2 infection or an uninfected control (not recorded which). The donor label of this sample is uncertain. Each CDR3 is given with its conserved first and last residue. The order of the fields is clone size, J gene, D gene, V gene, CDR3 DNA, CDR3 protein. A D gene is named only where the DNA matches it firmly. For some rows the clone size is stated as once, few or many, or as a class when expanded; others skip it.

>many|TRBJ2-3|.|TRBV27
TGTGCCAGCAGTTTTACGCTAGCGTCGGATACGCAGTATTTT
CASSFTLASDTQYF
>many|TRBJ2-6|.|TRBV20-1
TGCAGTGCCTCAGGCCGAGGATCTGGGGCCAACGTCCTGACTTTC
CSASGRGSGANVLTF
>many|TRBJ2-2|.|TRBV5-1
TGCGCCAGCAGCTTGGCCGGGACCCATCAGGCCGGGGAGCTGTTTTTT
CASSLAGTHQAGELFF
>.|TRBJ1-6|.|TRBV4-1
TGCGCCAGCAAAGGGAAGGAGCCCGACTATAATTCACCCCTCCACTTT
CASKGKEPDYNSPLHF
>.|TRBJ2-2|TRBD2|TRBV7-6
TGTGCCAGCAGCAAACTAGCGGGGGGACACACCGGGGAGCTGTTTTTT
CASSKLAGGHTGELFF
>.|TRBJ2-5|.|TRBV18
TGTGCCAGCTCACCTCCCCGCATGCCCCACCAAGAGACCCAGTACTTC
CASSPPRMPHQETQYF
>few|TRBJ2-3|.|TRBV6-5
TGTGCCAGCAGACGGACGGTTATGGTGAGAGATACGCAGTATTTT
CASRRTVMVRDTQYF
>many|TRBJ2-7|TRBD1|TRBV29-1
TGCAGCGCTTCAGGACAGGGCGGAGAGCAGTACTTC
CSASGQGGEQYF
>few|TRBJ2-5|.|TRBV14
TGTGCCAGCAGCCGGGTGTACAGCCAAGAGACCCAGTACTTC
CASSRVYSQETQYF
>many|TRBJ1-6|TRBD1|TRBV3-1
TGTGCCAGCAGCCAAGGAGTGACAGGGGGCTCACCCCTCCACTTT
CASSQGVTGGSPLHF
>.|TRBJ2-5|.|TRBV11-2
TGTGCCAGCACCTCCAATTCTGTCAGACAAGAGACCCAGTACTTC
CASTSNSVRQETQYF
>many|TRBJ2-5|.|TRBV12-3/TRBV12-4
TGTGCCAGCAGTCCCGGGACATTTGAAGAGACCCAGTACTTC
CASSPGTFEETQYF
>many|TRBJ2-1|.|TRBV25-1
TGTGCCAGCAGTGAAACAGTGGGCCTCTCATACAATGAGCAGTTCTTC
CASSETVGLSYNEQFF
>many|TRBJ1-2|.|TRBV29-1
TGCAGCGTTGACAGGGGTACCTATGGCTACACCTTC
CSVDRGTYGYTF
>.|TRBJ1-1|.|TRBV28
TGTGCCAGCAGTTTTCAGAGGGGCCTCTGGAGCGCCGAAGCTTTCTTT
CASSFQRGLWSAEAFF
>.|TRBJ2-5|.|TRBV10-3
TGTGCCATCAGTGAGTCGATCGGCGGGATCCAAGAGACCCAGTACTTC
CAISESIGGIQETQYF
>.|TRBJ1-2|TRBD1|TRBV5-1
TGCGCCAGCAGCCCAAGTACCGGGACAGGGTTTAACTATGGCTACACCTTC
CASSPSTGTGFNYGYTF
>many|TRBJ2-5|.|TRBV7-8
TGTGCCAGCAGCTTACTATTGAGCAGGCAGACCCAGTACTTC
CASSLLLSRQTQYF
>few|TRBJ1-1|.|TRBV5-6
TGTGCCAGCAGCTTGGTTTACAGTGAAGCTTTCTTT
CASSLVYSEAFF
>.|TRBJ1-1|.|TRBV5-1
TGCGCCAGCAGCGCGGGGACATGGAGGAACACTGAAGCTTTCTTT
CASSAGTWRNTEAFF
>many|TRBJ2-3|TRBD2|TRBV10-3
TGTGCCATCAGCTCCGGGACTAGCGGGAGCACAGATACGCAGTATTTT
CAISSGTSGSTDTQYF
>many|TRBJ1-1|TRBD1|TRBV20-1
TGCAGTGCTAGAGTTGGAGGACAGGGGGTGAACACTGAAGCTTTCTTT
CSARVGGQGVNTEAFF
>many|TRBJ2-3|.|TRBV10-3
TGTGCCATCAGTGATCTGGCGGGGTTTGGTGCAGATACGCAGTATTTT
CAISDLAGFGADTQYF
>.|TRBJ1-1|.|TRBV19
TGTGCCAGTAGGAACGGACAGCTGTATGAAGCTTTCTTT
CASRNGQLYEAFF
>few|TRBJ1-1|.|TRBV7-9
TGTGCCAGCAGCTTGGATAACACTGAAGCTTTCTTT
CASSLDNTEAFF
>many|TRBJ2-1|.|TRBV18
TGTGCCAGCTCACCACAAGGGCAGGGAGGCGAGCAGTTCTTC
CASSPQGQGGEQFF
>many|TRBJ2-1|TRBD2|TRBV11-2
TGTGCCAGCAGCTTAGCACTAGCGGGGGGCAATGAGCAGTTCTTC
CASSLALAGGNEQFF
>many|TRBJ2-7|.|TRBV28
TGTGCCACTTCAGGCCCGGGGGATGGCGAGCAGTACTTC
CATSGPGDGEQYF
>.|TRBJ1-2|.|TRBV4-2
TGTGCCAGCAGCCCCAGCCGGACAGACTATGGCTACACCTTC
CASSPSRTDYGYTF
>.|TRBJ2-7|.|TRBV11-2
TGTGCCAGCAGCTTACAGAACGAGCAGTACTTC
CASSLQNEQYF
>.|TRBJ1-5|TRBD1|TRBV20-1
TGCAGTGCTAGAGATCTAGGGGGCTATCAGCCCCAGCATTTT
CSARDLGGYQPQHF
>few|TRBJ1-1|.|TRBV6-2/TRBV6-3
TGTGCCAGCAGTTTCTTCAAACAGATTAGAAACACTGAAGCTTTCTTT
CASSFFKQIRNTEAFF
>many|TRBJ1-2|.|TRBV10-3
TGTGCCATCAGCAACGGGGGTAGCTACACCTTC
CAISNGGSYTF
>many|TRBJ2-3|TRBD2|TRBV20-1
TGCACCGCGGGGGGCCGGACAGATACGCAGTATTTT
CTAGGRTDTQYF
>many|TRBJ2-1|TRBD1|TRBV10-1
TGCGCCAGCAGTGAATGGGGACAGGGTTCCACTGAGCAGTTCTTC
CASSEWGQGSTEQFF
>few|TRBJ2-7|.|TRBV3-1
TGTGCCAGCAGCCAAGAACCAGGGAGGTACGAGCAGTACTTC
CASSQEPGRYEQYF
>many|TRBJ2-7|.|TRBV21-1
TGTGCCAGCCGTCGGGGCCCGGGACAGCAGTATGAGCAGTACTTC
CASRRGPGQQYEQYF
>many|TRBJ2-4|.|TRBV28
TGTGCCAGCAGTCCCAGGGGCACCTTAGCCAAAAACATTCAGTACTTC
CASSPRGTLAKNIQYF
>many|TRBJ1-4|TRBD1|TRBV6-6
TGTGCCAGCAGTTATAGACAGGGCCCTGAAAAACTGTTTTTT
CASSYRQGPEKLFF
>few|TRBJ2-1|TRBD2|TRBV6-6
TGTGCCAGCAGACCTAGCGGGGACTCCTACAATGAGCAGTTCTTC
CASRPSGDSYNEQFF
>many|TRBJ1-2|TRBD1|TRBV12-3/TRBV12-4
TGTGCCACAAGTGGAGGACAGGCGTATGGCTACACCTTC
CATSGGQAYGYTF
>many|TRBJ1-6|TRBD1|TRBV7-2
TGTGCCAGCATCCAGGACCCCTTCAGGGGGGAACCCCTCCACTTT
CASIQDPFRGEPLHF
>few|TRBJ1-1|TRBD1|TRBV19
TGTGCCAGTAGGCCAAGGGGGCAGGGAGTGAATCGGGACACTGAAGCTTTCTTT
CASRPRGQGVNRDTEAFF
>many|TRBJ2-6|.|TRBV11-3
TGTGCCAGCAGCTACTCCCATGTTGGGGCCAACGTCCTGACTTTC
CASSYSHVGANVLTF
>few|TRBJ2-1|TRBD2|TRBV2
TGTGCCAGCAGACTGAGCGGGGGGGCCGAGTCCTACAATGAGCAGTTCTTC
CASRLSGGAESYNEQFF
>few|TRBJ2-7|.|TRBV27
TGTGCCAGCAGTTACAGGGAAGGGAACGAGCAGTACTTC
CASSYREGNEQYF
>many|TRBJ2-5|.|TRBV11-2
TGTGCCAGCAGCCCCCAACGGGGCCTACAAGAGACCCAGTACTTC
CASSPQRGLQETQYF
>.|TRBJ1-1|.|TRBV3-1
TGTGCCAGCAGCCAACCCCGACAGGTGAACACTGAAGCTTTCTTT
CASSQPRQVNTEAFF
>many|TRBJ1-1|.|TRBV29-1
TGCAACGTTGGTAGGGGGACCAACACTGAAGCTTTCTTT
CNVGRGTNTEAFF
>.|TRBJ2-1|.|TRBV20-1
TGCAGTGCTGTTGGGCCACCCTCCTTCAATGAGCAGTTCTTC
CSAVGPPSFNEQFF
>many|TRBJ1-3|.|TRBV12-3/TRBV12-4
TGTGCCAGCAGTTTAGGGTATAGTGGAAACACCATATATTTT
CASSLGYSGNTIYF
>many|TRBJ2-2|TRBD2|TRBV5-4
TGTGCCAGCACCCGAATTAGCGGGGCCGGGGAGCTGTTTTTT
CASTRISGAGELFF
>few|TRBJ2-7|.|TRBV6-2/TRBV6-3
TGTGCCAGCACCCCGACAGGGGACTACTACGAGCAGTACTTC
CASTPTGDYYEQYF
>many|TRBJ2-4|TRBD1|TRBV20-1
TGCAGTGCTGGGGGACAGGGGGCCAAAAACATTCAGTACTTC
CSAGGQGAKNIQYF
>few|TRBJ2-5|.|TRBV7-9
TGTGCCAGCAGCTTAAACGGCGGGGAGACCCAGTACTTC
CASSLNGGETQYF
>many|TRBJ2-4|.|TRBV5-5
TGTGCCAGCAGCTTGGCGTCAGGGAATGCGGACAAAAACATTCAGTACTTC
CASSLASGNADKNIQYF
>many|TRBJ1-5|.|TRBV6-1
TGTGCCAGCAGTGATTCAGGGAGCAATCAGCCCCAGCATTTT
CASSDSGSNQPQHF